This TCR beta chain was sequenced in a study of T-cell reconstitution after alpha-beta-depleted transplantation in children. This clonotype was counted only a few times. Library preparation (for TCRbeta) was performed with unique molecular identifiers. Each CDR3 protein is one row after TCRdb ran MiXCR on the PCR reads. This table has approximately 400,000 distinct CDR3 sequences, approximately 11% appearing once. The CDR3 has 15 residues. The germline CDR1 and CDR2 sequences are SGHNT and YYREEE (reference sequence). The ends were cut back, 0 bases at V and 3 bases at J, with 12 bases in the middle. Source: PBMCs from the stem cell graft donor, taken from the stem cell graft. The V gene is TRBV5-4, the J gene TRBJ1-1, with D maybe TRBD1 (5 bases). This sequence was found in a human donor who donated a stem cell graft to a child with acute myeloid leukemia. The CDR3 coding sequence is TGTGCCAGCAGCTTGGGTGGGGGGGGTTACACTGAAGCTTTCTTT. It translates to CASSLGGGGYTEAFF.